These T cell receptor beta chains were read from a single sample in a study of blood T cell repertoires in COVID-19. TCRdb keeps only in-frame clones here, not all; method: immunoSEQ multiplex PCR. The sample consists of about 300,000 clones, roughly 91% of them appearing once. Sequenced material: peripheral blood. The receptors here all came from a man in his forties or fifties with acute or convalescent COVID-19. Both conserved end residues are part of each CDR3. D genes are given only for firm matches. Size tells how often a clone was seen (once, few, many) or the class of an expanded clone, and some rows leave it out.

.	TRBV11-2	TRBJ1-1	TRBD1	CASSPTGRYTEAFF	TGTGCCAGCAGTCCGACAGGGAGGTATACTGAAGCTTTCTTT
.	TRBV27	TRBJ1-2	TRBD1	CATRTGGYGYTF	TGTGCCACCAGGACAGGGGGTTATGGCTACACCTTC
.	TRBV6-5	TRBJ1-5	TRBD1	CASRFTGGYQPQHF	TGTGCCAGCAGATTCACAGGGGGCTATCAGCCCCAGCATTTT
.	TRBV19	TRBJ1-3	TRBD1	CASQQGSGNTIYF	TGTGCCAGTCAACAGGGGTCTGGAAACACCATATATTTT
.	TRBV2	TRBJ1-1	TRBD1	CASRGQGVTEAFF	TGTGCCAGCAGAGGACAGGGGGTAACTGAAGCTTTCTTT
.	TRBV2	TRBJ1-1	.	CASKLSGLQWTEENTEAFF	TGTGCCAGCAAATTAAGTGGTTTACAATGGACAGAAGAAAACACTGAAGCTTTCTTT
once	TRBV18	TRBJ2-6	TRBD2	CASSPVGGSSGANVLTF	TGTGCCAGCTCACCAGTGGGGGGGAGCTCTGGGGCCAACGTCCTGACTTTC
.	TRBV6-6	TRBJ2-1	TRBD1	CASSLPTGGDNNEQFF	TGTGCCAGCAGCCTCCCGACAGGGGGCGACAACAATGAGCAGTTCTTC
.	TRBV10-1	TRBJ1-1	TRBD1	CASSGTDRDEAFF	TGCGCCAGCAGTGGGACGGACAGGGATGAAGCTTTCTTT
.	TRBV5-4	TRBJ2-1	TRBD1	CASSPGQGYNEQFF	TGTGCCAGCAGCCCCGGACAGGGCTACAATGAGCAGTTCTTC
once	TRBV30	TRBJ1-1	.	CAFQGNTEAFF	TGTGCTTTCCAGGGGAACACTGAAGCTTTCTTT
.	TRBV12-5	TRBJ1-2	TRBD1	CASGPPGGGNNGYTF	TGTGCTAGTGGTCCCCCCGGAGGGGGCAATAATGGCTACACCTTC
.	TRBV6-5	TRBJ2-7	.	CASTPPGRDEQYF	TGTGCCAGCACCCCGCCGGGTCGGGACGAGCAGTACTTC
.	TRBV2	TRBJ2-7	.	CASSYSPGYSYEQYF	TGTGCCAGCAGTTATAGCCCAGGGTACTCCTACGAGCAGTACTTC
.	TRBV27	TRBJ2-7	.	CASSNRLSYEQYF	TGTGCCAGCAGTAACAGGCTCTCCTACGAGCAGTACTTC
.	TRBV4-2	TRBJ2-1	TRBD2	CASSDGTSAYNEQFF	TGTGCCAGCAGCGACGGGACTAGCGCCTACAATGAGCAGTTCTTC
once	TRBV28	TRBJ2-7	TRBD2	CASSISGGLRYEQYF	TGTGCCAGCAGTATTAGCGGGGGCCTACGGTACGAGCAGTACTTC
.	TRBV5-4	TRBJ2-1	TRBD2	CASSLASGGNNEQFF	TGTGCCAGCAGCTTGGCTAGCGGGGGAAACAATGAGCAGTTCTTC
.	TRBV5-1	TRBJ2-3	.	CASEVEGTDTQYF	TGCGCCTCGGAGGTAGAGGGCACAGATACGCAGTATTTT
.	TRBV11-2	TRBJ2-5	.	CASSLAHQETQYF	TGTGCCAGCAGCTTAGCGCACCAGGAGACCCAGTACTTC
.	TRBV23-1	TRBJ2-1	.	CASSQSDTYNEQFF	TGCGCCAGCAGTCAATCGGACACATACAATGAGCAGTTCTTC
.	TRBV18	TRBJ2-7	TRBD1	CASSPFGTGGYEQYF	TGTGCCAGCTCACCCTTCGGGACAGGGGGGTACGAGCAGTACTTC
.	TRBV2	TRBJ2-1	.	CASSGERQFNEQFF	TGTGCCAGCAGTGGCGAGCGACAGTTCAATGAGCAGTTCTTC
.	TRBV19	TRBJ2-7	.	CASSTGRRGGQYF	TGTGCCAGTAGTACCGGACGTCGAGGGGGGCAGTACTTC